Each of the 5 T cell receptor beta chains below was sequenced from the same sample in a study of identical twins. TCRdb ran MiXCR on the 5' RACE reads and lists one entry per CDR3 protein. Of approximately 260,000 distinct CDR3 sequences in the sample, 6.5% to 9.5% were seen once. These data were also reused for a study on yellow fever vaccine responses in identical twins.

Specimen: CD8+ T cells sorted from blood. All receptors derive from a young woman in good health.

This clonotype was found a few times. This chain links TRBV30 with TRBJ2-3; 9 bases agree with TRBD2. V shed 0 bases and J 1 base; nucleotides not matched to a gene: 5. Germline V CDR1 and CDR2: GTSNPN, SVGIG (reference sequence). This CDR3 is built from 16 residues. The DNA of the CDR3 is TGTGCCTGGAGTGTACTGTCTAGCGGGGGCACAGATACGCAGTATTTT. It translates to CAWSVLSSGGTDTQYF.

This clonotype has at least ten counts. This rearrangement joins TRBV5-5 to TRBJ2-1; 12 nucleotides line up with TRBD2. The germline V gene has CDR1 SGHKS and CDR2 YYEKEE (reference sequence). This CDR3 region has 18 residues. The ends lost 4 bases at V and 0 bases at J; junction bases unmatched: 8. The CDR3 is CASSAASGREYSYNEQFF. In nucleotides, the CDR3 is TGTGCCAGCAGCGCGGCTAGCGGGAGGGAATACTCCTACAATGAGCAGTTCTTC.

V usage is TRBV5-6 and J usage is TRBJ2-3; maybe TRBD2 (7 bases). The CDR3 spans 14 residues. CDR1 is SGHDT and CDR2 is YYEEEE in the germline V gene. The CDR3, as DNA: TGTGCTGCCTCCCGGGCGGGGGCCACAGATACGCAGTATTTT. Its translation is CAASRAGATDTQYF.

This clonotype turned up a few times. The CDR3 DNA follows: TGTGCCACCAGTGAATTCCCGGACAGCAATGAGCAGTTCTTC. Protein: CATSEFPDSNEQFF. V gene TRBV24-1 combines with J gene TRBJ2-1; D is possibly TRBD1 (6 bases). Germline CDR1 and CDR2: KGHDR and SFDVKD. Trimming stripped 4 bases from V and 6 bases from J, with 12 bases between. CDR3 length equals 14 residues.

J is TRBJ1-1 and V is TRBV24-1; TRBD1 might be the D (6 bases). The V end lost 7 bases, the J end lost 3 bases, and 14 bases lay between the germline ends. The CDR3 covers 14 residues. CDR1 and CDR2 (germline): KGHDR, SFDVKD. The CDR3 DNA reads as TGTGCCACCAGACCACGGAGGGGGGACACTGAAGCTTTCTTT. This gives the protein CATRPRRGDTEAFF.